This T cell receptor (beta chain) was identified during a study of T cells in Graves' hyperthyroidism and ophthalmopathy. The CDR3 has 15 amino acids. Germline-derived CDR1 and CDR2 are SGHTS and YDEGEE. The trim removed 4 bases at V and 7 bases at J, leaving 8 bases unmatched. TCR beta CDR3 sequences were amplified from RNA transcripts. With the HTBI primer set, the TCR CDR3 went through a first round of RT-PCR. TCRdb re-called the multiplex PCR reads through MiXCR, storing one row per CDR3 protein. The data contain about 210,000 distinct CDR3 sequences, 17% of them seen just once; the ten biggest clones take up approximately 46%. Many counts were recorded for this clonotype. A lack of ophthalmopathy progression within 18 months defined stable Graves' hyperthyroidism. Exclusion followed for patients with uncontrolled infection, other autoimmune disease, pregnancy or lactation. Fresh 10 ml peripheral blood yielded PBMCs.

The chain employs TRBV5-8 and TRBJ2-1; 10 bases align to TRBD2. Sequencing was performed on blood. The clonotype comes from a man aged 50-59 years with Graves' hyperthyroidism. The CDR3 here is CASSGGLGLANEQFF. CDR3 DNA sequence: TGTGCCAGCAGCGGGGGGTTGGGACTAGCGAATGAGCAGTTCTTC.